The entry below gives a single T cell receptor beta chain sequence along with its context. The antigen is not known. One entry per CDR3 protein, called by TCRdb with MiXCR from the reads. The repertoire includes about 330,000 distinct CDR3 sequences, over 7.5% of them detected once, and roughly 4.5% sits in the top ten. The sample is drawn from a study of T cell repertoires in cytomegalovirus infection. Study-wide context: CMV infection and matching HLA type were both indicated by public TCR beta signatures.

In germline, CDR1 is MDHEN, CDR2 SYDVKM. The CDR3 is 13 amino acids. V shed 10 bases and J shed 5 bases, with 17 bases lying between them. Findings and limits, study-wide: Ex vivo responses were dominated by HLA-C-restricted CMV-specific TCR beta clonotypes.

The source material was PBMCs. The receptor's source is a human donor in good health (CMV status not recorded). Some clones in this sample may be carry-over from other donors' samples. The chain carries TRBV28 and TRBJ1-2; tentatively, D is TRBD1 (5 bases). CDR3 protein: CAISTGGEYGYTF. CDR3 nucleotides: TGTGCCATTTCGACCGGGGGGGAGTATGGCTACACCTTC.